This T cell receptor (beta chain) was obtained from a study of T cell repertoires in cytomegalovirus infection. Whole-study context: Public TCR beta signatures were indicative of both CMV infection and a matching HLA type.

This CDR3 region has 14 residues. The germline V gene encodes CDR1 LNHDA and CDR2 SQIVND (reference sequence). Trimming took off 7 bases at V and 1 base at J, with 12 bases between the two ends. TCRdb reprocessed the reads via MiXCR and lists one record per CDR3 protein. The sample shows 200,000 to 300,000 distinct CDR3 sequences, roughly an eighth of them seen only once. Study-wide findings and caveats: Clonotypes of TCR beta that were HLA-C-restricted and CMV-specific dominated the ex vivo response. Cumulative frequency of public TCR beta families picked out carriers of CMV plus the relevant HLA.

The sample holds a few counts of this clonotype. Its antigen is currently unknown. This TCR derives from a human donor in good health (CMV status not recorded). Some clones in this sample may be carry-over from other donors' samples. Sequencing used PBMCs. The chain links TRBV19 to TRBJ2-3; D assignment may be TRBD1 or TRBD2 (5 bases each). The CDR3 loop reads CASTEGPGTDTQYF. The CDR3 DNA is TGTGCCAGTACTGAGGGGCCCGGCACAGATACGCAGTATTTT. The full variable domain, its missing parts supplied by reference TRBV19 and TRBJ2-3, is DGGITQSPKYLFRKEGQNVTLSCEQNLNHDAMYWYRQDPGQGLRLIYYSQIVNDFQKGDIAEGYSVSREKKESFPLTVTSAQKNPTAFYLCASTEGPGTDTQYFGPGTRLTVL.